Presented here are 9 T cell receptor beta chains from one specimen sequenced in a study of TIL therapy for anti-PD-1-resistant metastatic lung cancer. The libraries were made with immunoSEQ v3. Assay: immunoSEQ multiplex PCR; the TCRdb copy retains only in-frame clones and omits some. The sample includes 50,000 to 60,000 clones, more than 80% of them seen just once. Regarding time point: pre-treatment sample, taken before nivolumab and TIL therapy. This sample comprised blood, obtained at baseline. The receptors were gathered from a person between 30 and 79 years old with non-small cell lung cancer.

This clone was seen only once. The V call is TRBV25-1, the J call TRBJ2-1; D is unresolved. Trimming shortened V by 3 bases and J by 7 bases, and 13 bases separated the two germline ends. The CDR3 covers 14 residues. Germline V lookup: CDR1 MGHDK, CDR2 SYGVNS. The CDR3 region has the DNA TGTGCCAGCAGTGACCGGGCCCTGGGTAATGAGCAGTTCTTC. This codes for CASSDRALGNEQFF.

The genes are TRBV4-2 and TRBJ2-3; 12 bases are shared with TRBD2. The V gene end was trimmed by 4 bases and the J gene end by 6 bases; junction bases not matched to a gene: 2. Germline V CDR1 and CDR2: LGHNA, YNFKEQ. The CDR3 consists of 14 residues. Here the CDR3 DNA reads TGTGCCAGCAGCCTAGGACTAGCGGGGGATACGCAGTATTTT. This gives the protein CASSLGLAGDTQYF.

This clone has just a few counts. The chain joins TRBV5-5 to TRBJ2-7; D unresolved. This CDR3 comprises 12 residues. Trimming stripped 3 bases from V and 2 bases from J, with 6 bases between. CDR1 and CDR2 (germline): SGHKS, YYEKEE (reference sequence). The CDR3 DNA is TGTGCCAGCAGCTCTGACACCTACGAGCAGTACTTC. This codes for CASSSDTYEQYF.

The rearrangement uses TRBV12-3 or TRBV12-4 and TRBJ2-7; D may be TRBD1 (5 bases). Trimming took off 6 bases at V and 4 bases at J, with 10 bases between the two ends. This CDR3 has 12 amino acids. CDR3 protein: CASSPQGYEQYF. For the CDR3, the DNA is TGTGCCAGCAGCCCGCAGGGTTACGAGCAGTACTTC.

This chain links TRBV5-1 with TRBJ2-5; the match to TRBD1 covers 9 bases. Trimming took 7 bases from V and 5 from J; bases not matched to a gene: 12. Germline V gene sequence: CDR1 SGHRS, CDR2 YFSETQ. The CDR3 is 15 amino acids. The CDR3 DNA sequence: TGCGCCAGCGGCCGACAGGGGGTTTTCGAGGAGACCCAGTACTTC. Its translation: CASGRQGVFEETQYF.

This clone was observed once. Different DNA sequences within this sample yield the same CDR3. The CDR3 is CASSVAETQYF. The CDR3 nucleotides read TGTGCCAGCAGCGTAGCTGAGACCCAGTACTTC. The chain couples TRBV9 to TRBJ2-5, with no clear D. Trimming took off 0 bases at V and 5 bases at J, with 2 bases between the two ends. This CDR3 has 11 residues. Per the germline V gene, CDR1 is SGDLS and CDR2 is YYNGEE.

The CDR3 region has the DNA TGTGCCAGCAGCTTCGGGGGGAGAGAGACCCAGTACTTC. It codes for CASSFGGRETQYF. The chain employs TRBV7-8 and TRBJ2-5; 7 nucleotides agree with TRBD2. The CDR3 contains 13 residues. V lost 3 bases to trimming and J lost 4 bases; unmatched junction nucleotides: 2. The germline gives CDR1 SGHVS, CDR2 FQNEAQ.

The rearrangement uses TRBV28 and TRBJ2-1; 8 bases fit TRBD2. Trimming removed 6 bases from V and 9 bases from J; junction bases left unmatched: 10. The germline V gene encodes CDR1 MDHEN and CDR2 SYDVKM. CDR3 length equals 14 residues. CDR3 amino acids: CASRIAGSSPEQFF. CDR3 DNA: TGTGCCAGCAGAATAGCGGGGAGTTCCCCTGAGCAGTTCTTC.

The V and J genes are TRBV5-1 and TRBJ1-3, with D hard to call. Trimming shortened V by 0 bases and J by 0 bases, and 16 bases separated the two germline ends. The length of the CDR3 is 18 residues. The germline gives CDR1 SGHRS, CDR2 YFSETQ. CDR3 amino acids: CASSLDQEAAFSGNTIYF. CDR3 DNA: TGCGCCAGCAGCTTGGACCAGGAGGCGGCTTTCTCTGGAAACACCATATATTTT.